Here is one T cell receptor beta chain with its context. One end of the junction is discordant with germline, which a read error may explain. Germline lookup yields CDR1 SSHAT and CDR2 FNYEAQ (reference sequence). The CDR3 is 13 residues long. This entry is derived from a study of PD-1 blockade in classical Hodgkin lymphoma. Relapse after autologous stem cell transplantation occurred in every patient, and brentuximab vedotin exposure varied. Assay used: immunoSEQ multiplex PCR; TCRdb lists only in-frame clones, some missing. The sample yields 35,000 to 45,000 clones, 70% to 80% seen once. V is TRBV7-7 and J is TRBJ2-7; no reliable D call. This clonotype originated in a human donor with classical Hodgkin lymphoma. The sample here was peripheral blood mononuclear cells (PBMCs), taken at baseline. CDR3 sequence reads: CASSSGPYYEQYF. CDR3 nucleotide sequence: TGTGCTAGCAGCTCCGGTCCGTACTACGAGCAGTACTTC. The complete variable domain, with remaining parts taken from reference TRBV7-7 and TRBJ2-7, reads GAGVSQSPRYKVTKRGQDVTLRCDPISSHATLYWYQQALGQGPEFLTYFNYEAQPDKSGLPSDRFSAERPEGSISTLTIQRTEQRDSAMYRCASSSGPYYEQYFGPGTRLTVT.